Below are 30 T cell receptor beta chains sequenced from a single sample in a study of regulatory T cells in long-lasting Graves disease. According to the study, TCR beta libraries were built with iRepertoire HTBI primers and CDR3-region Arm-PCR. In TCRdb, the multiplex PCR reads were re-called with MiXCR into one record per CDR3 protein. The sample records some 450,000 distinct CDR3 sequences, around 17% being singletons. Stated time point: newly diagnosed GD, antithyroid drugs for less than 3 months. RNA extracted from PBMCs served as the sequencing template. The sample was also linked to a second study, of T cells in Graves' hyperthyroidism and ophthalmopathy.

The sequencing here drew on peripheral blood mononuclear cells (PBMCs), taken at new diagnosis, from a patient treated with antithyroid drugs. The receptors were gathered from a woman in her thirties with Graves disease.

This clonotype appeared many times. The CDR3 nucleotides are TGTGCCAGCAGCAGGTTGGGGGGTTGGAGCTCTGGGGCCAACGTCCTGACTTTC. Translating gives CASSRLGGWSSGANVLTF. The rearrangement links TRBV28 to TRBJ2-6; tentative D call: TRBD2 (6 bases). CDR1 MDHEN and CDR2 SYDVKM come from the germline V gene. V dropped 6 bases and J dropped 0 bases, with 18 bases sitting between them. The CDR3 length is 18 residues.

This clonotype was counted a few times. The chain uses TRBV29-1 and TRBJ2-7, with D hard to call. The CDR3 runs 13 residues. Germline V CDR1 and CDR2: SQVTM, ANQGSEA. V was clipped by 5 bases and J by 0 bases, with 11 bases between them. Written as DNA, the CDR3 is TGCAGCGTTTTGGCTACCTTCTCCTACGAGCAGTACTTC. Encoded protein: CSVLATFSYEQYF.

This clonotype was found many times. The chain is built from TRBV7-8 and TRBJ2-7; no reliable D call. The V gene's germline CDR1 is SGHVS and CDR2 FQNEAQ. The V and J ends lost 5 bases and 1 base respectively, with 9 bases between them. This CDR3 spans 13 amino acids. The CDR3 loop is CASSQDESYEQYF. CDR3 sequence (DNA): TGTGCCAGCAGCCAGGACGAGTCCTACGAGCAGTACTTC. The full variable domain, in which reference TRBV7-8 and TRBJ2-7 provide the parts outside the CDR3, is GAGVSQSPRYKVAKRGQDVALRCDPISGHVSLFWYQQALGQGPEFLTYFQNEAQLDKSGLPSDRFFAERPEGSVSTLKIQRTQQEDSAVYLCASSQDESYEQYFGPGTRLTVT.

As for this clonotype: This sequence may be a read error, since a much larger clone differs from it by one base. This likely comes from a read error, as the CDR3 has no conserved phenylalanine or tryptophan at its end. This chain joins TRBV5-1 and TRBJ2-1; the match to TRBD2 covers 10 bases. This CDR3 spans 16 amino acids. The V and J ends lost 0 bases and 6 bases, in that order; junction bases with no gene match: 6. Germline V gene data show CDR1 as SGHRS and CDR2 as YFSETQ. Here the CDR3 reads CASSLEWTSGPNEQFL. CDR3 bases: TGCGCCAGCAGCTTGGAGTGGACTAGCGGCCCCAATGAGCAGTTCCTC.

With respect to this clonotype: Possible read error: a much larger clone is one base away. A read error is likely, as this CDR3 ends without the conserved phenylalanine or tryptophan. The chain employs TRBV7-8 and TRBJ2-7; TRBD1 is a possible D gene (6 bases). CDR1 SGHVS and CDR2 FQNEAQ come from the germline V gene. The CDR3 is made up of 15 amino acids. V was pared by 6 bases and J by 0 bases, with 15 bases between. CDR3 residues: CASRLSTGSSYEQYL. As DNA, the CDR3 is TGTGCCAGCAGGTTATCGACAGGCAGCTCCTACGAGCAGTACTTA.

This clonotype has a count of ten or more. This CDR3 reads CASSSLNYNEQFF. The CDR3 DNA is TGCGCCAGCAGCAGTCTAAACTACAATGAGCAGTTCTTC. The V gene is TRBV5-1, the J gene TRBJ2-1, with D unresolved. This CDR3 has 13 residues. Per germline, CDR1 SGHRS and CDR2 YFSETQ. Trimming took off 4 bases at V and 3 bases at J, with 8 bases between the two ends.

In this sample, this clonotype turned up a few times. In nucleotides, the CDR3 is TGTGCCACCAGCAGAGATTCGCCACACTCGTACAATGAGCAGTTCTTC. As protein: CATSRDSPHSYNEQFF. The chain combines TRBV15 with TRBJ2-1, with D unclear. The CDR3 has 16 residues. From germline, CDR1 is LNHNV and CDR2 YYDKDF (reference sequence). With 0 bases removed from V and 4 bases from J, the gap between germline ends came to 13 bases.

This clonotype was picked up many times. The chain joins TRBV9 to TRBJ2-5, with 15 bases aligning to TRBD2. The CDR3 runs to 18 residues. Germline V gene lookup returns CDR1 SGDLS and CDR2 YYNGEE. The J segment lost 5 bases and the V segment lost 3 bases, leaving 11 bases of the junction unmatched. The CDR3 DNA reads TGTGCCAGCAGCGAAACGGGACTAGCGGGAGGAATGGTGGAGACCCAGTACTTC. This codes for CASSETGLAGGMVETQYF.

The chain is built from TRBV7-9 and TRBJ2-3; D not resolved. CDR1 SEHNR and CDR2 FQNEAQ come from the germline V gene (reference sequence). V lost 5 bases and J 2 bases, leaving 17 bases between the germline ends. CDR3 length equals 16 residues. The CDR3 spells CASSLGTILTTDTQYF. In nucleotides, the CDR3 is TGTGCCAGCAGCCTAGGCACGATCCTCACCACAGATACGCAGTATTTT. Looking up the rest from reference TRBV7-9 and TRBJ2-3 gives the full variable domain: DTGVSQNPRHKITKRGQNVTFRCDPISEHNRLYWYRQTLGQGPEFLTYFQNEAQLEKSRLLSDRFSAERPKGSFSTLEIQRTEQGDSAMYLCASSLGTILTTDTQYFGPGTRLTVL.

This clonotype was detected a few times. The V and J genes are TRBV6-5 and TRBJ1-1; unclear D gene. The CDR3 is 16 residues long. Germline CDR1 MNHEY, CDR2 SVGAGI. With 0 bases removed from V and 5 bases from J, the gap between germline ends came to 16 bases. As DNA, the CDR3 is TGTGCCAGCAGTTACTCCCCCGCCCCAGGAAAAACTGAAGCTTTCTTT. Its translation: CASSYSPAPGKTEAFF.

This clonotype was found many times. This rearrangement joins TRBV5-1 to TRBJ2-7, with 10 bases fitting TRBD1. The J segment lost 5 bases and the V segment lost 5 bases, leaving 7 bases of the junction unmatched. CDR3 length: 14 amino acids. CDR1 is SGHRS, CDR2 YFSETQ, per germline. The chain's CDR3 is CASRSGTGDDEQYF. The DNA of the CDR3 is TGCGCCAGCAGGTCCGGGACAGGGGATGACGAGCAGTACTTC.

Many counts were recorded for this clonotype. The gene calls are TRBV5-1 and TRBJ2-3, with TRBD2 identical over 10 bases. The CDR3 totals 17 residues. After removal of 0 bases from V and 5 bases from J, the junction contained 9 bases not matched to a gene. CDR1 and CDR2 (germline): SGHRS, YFSETQ. The CDR3: CASSLEGLAGVVDTQYF. CDR3 DNA: TGCGCCAGCAGCTTGGAAGGGCTAGCGGGAGTGGTAGATACGCAGTATTTT.

As for this clonotype: The junction shows a germline mismatch at one end, possibly a read error. The chain joins TRBV3-1 to TRBJ2-5; D is perhaps TRBD1 (6 bases). CDR1 is LGHDT and CDR2 is YNNKEL in the germline V gene (reference sequence). This CDR3 has 14 residues. CDR3 nucleotides: TGTGCCAGCAGCCTAGCACGGGGACAAGAGACCCAGTGCTTC. Translated, it gives CASSLARGQETQCF.

This clonotype was picked up a small number of times. V and J are TRBV6-1 and TRBJ1-5; D remains unclear. V gave up 10 bases and J gave up 4 bases, with 14 bases separating them. The CDR3 has 13 residues. Germline V lookup: CDR1 MNHNS, CDR2 SASEGT. The chain's CDR3 is CATRGSSNQPQHF. The CDR3 region has the DNA TGTGCCACTCGAGGCAGCTCGAATCAGCCCCAGCATTTT.

At least ten counts were recorded for this clonotype. The CDR3 loop is CASSQVGGQGAWDSPLHF. The CDR3 bases are TGTGCCAGCAGCCAAGTCGGTGGACAGGGGGCATGGGATTCACCCCTCCACTTT. This rearrangement joins TRBV28 to TRBJ1-6, with 11 bases fitting TRBD1. This CDR3 contains 18 residues. J was trimmed by 8 bases and V by 6 bases; bases with no gene match: 15. Germline V gene sequence: CDR1 MDHEN, CDR2 SYDVKM. The whole variable domain, filled in from reference TRBV28 and TRBJ1-6, reads DVKVTQSSRYLVKRTGEKVFLECVQDMDHENMFWYRQDPGLGLRLIYFSYDVKMKEKGDIPEGYSVSREKKERFSLILESASTNQTSMYLCASSQVGGQGAWDSPLHFGNGTRLTVT.

At least ten counts were recorded for this clonotype. The CDR3 spells CASSMGDVTDTQYF. The CDR3 bases are TGTGCCAGCTCAATGGGGGATGTGACAGATACGCAGTATTTT. The gene calls are TRBV18 and TRBJ2-3; D may correspond to TRBD1 or TRBD2 (5 bases each). The CDR3 sequence is 14 residues long. V gave up 5 bases and J gave up 3 bases, with 12 bases separating them. Germline values: CDR1 KGHSH, CDR2 LQKENI.

Ten or more counts support this clonotype. The V and J genes are TRBV20-1 and TRBJ2-3, with D unresolved. V dropped 0 bases and J dropped 2 bases, with 6 bases sitting between them. The germline V gene has CDR1 DFQATT and CDR2 SNEGSKA (reference sequence). The CDR3 sequence is 13 residues long. DNA for the CDR3: TGCAGTGCTAGAGATCTGGACACAGATACGCAGTATTTT. Amino acids: CSARDLDTDTQYF.

Regarding this clonotype: A far more abundant clone sits one base away, making this likely a read error. The chain has TRBV15 and TRBJ2-7; no clear D. TRBJ2-5 explains the end of the DNA better; the J call may be wrong. The CDR3 extends over 15 amino acids. The V gene's germline CDR1 is LNHNV and CDR2 YYDKDF (reference sequence). This chain's CDR3 is CATSREPYNQETQYF. The CDR3 DNA reads as TGTGCCACCAGCAGAGAACCCTATAACCAAGAGACCCAGTACTTC.

This clonotype was detected a few times. The V and J genes are TRBV20-1 and TRBJ2-1; D perhaps matches TRBD2 (6 bases). From germline, CDR1 is DFQATT and CDR2 SNEGSKA (reference sequence). This CDR3 spans 11 amino acids. Trimming stripped 4 bases from V and 14 bases from J, with 15 bases between. The CDR3 region is CSAKTGEGEFF. The CDR3 DNA follows: TGCAGTGCTAAAACGGGAGAGGGTGAGTTCTTC.

On this clonotype: A much larger clone lies a single base off, so this may be a read error. The chain employs TRBV20-1 and TRBJ2-2; D might be TRBD2 (6 bases). The CDR3 sequence is 15 residues long. Germline V CDR1 and CDR2: DFQATT, SNEGSKA (reference sequence). CDR3 region: CSATPGGHGTGERFF. The CDR3 nucleotides are TGCAGTGCTACGCCCGGGGGTCATGGGACCGGGGAGCGGTTTTTT.

This clonotype was observed many times. This chain connects TRBV28 to TRBJ2-7; either TRBD1 or TRBD2 may fit D (6 bases each). Trimming pared 3 bases from V and 6 bases from J, leaving 21 bases between. Germline CDR1 MDHEN, CDR2 SYDVKM. The CDR3 is 16 residues long. The CDR3 spells CASSLVGGGKILEQYF. For the CDR3, the DNA is TGTGCCAGCAGTTTGGTCGGAGGGGGTAAAATTCTCGAGCAGTACTTC.

DNA of the CDR3: TGTGCCAGCAGCTTAAACTCAATTCGGACAGGGAGCTCCTACGAGCAGTACTTC. It translates to CASSLNSIRTGSSYEQYF. The V gene is TRBV7-2, the J gene TRBJ2-7, with 8 nucleotides matching TRBD1. CDR1 and CDR2 (germline): SGHTA, FQGNSA. The CDR3 spans 18 residues. The ends lost 2 bases at V and 0 bases at J; junction bases unmatched: 12.

At least ten counts were recorded for this clonotype. The chain combines TRBV11-3 with TRBJ1-3, with TRBD1 identical over 10 bases. CDR3 length: 17 amino acids. The V segment lost 5 bases and the J segment 0 bases; nucleotides outside the gene matches: 7. The germline V gene has CDR1 SGHNT and CDR2 YENEEA. CDR3 sequence (DNA): TGTGCCAGCAGCCCAGGGACAGGGGAGAGCTCTGGAAACACCATATATTTT. This codes for CASSPGTGESSGNTIYF.

This clonotype was picked up one time. The J gene is TRBJ1-6, the V gene TRBV28, with D possibly matching TRBD1 (6 bases). The V end was cut by 3 bases, the J end by 14 bases, with 26 bases between. CDR3 size: 17 residues. In germline, CDR1 is MDHEN, CDR2 SYDVKM. CDR3 sequence: CASSFPRGGFIKWALHF. CDR3 in DNA: TGTGCCAGCAGTTTTCCCCGGGGGGGCTTTATTAAGTGGGCCCTCCACTTT.

This clonotype was observed many times. The gene calls are TRBV28 and TRBJ1-6, with a weak D call TRBD1 (5 bases). The CDR3 spans 14 residues. Trimming removed 6 bases from V and 10 bases from J, with 16 bases in between. Looked up from germline, CDR1 is MDHEN and CDR2 is SYDVKM. CDR3 sequence (DNA): TGTGCCAGCAGCCTGCTAAGGGGCCGGTCACCCCTCCACTTT. Amino acid sequence: CASSLLRGRSPLHF.

This clonotype was seen only once. The chain employs TRBV28 and TRBJ2-6; no firm D call. Germline loops: CDR1 MDHEN, CDR2 SYDVKM. V was trimmed by 6 bases and J by 1 base, leaving 7 bases between them. CDR3 size: 14 residues. CDR3 amino acids: CASSPISGANVLTF. The CDR3 nucleotides are TGTGCCAGCAGCCCAATTTCTGGGGCCAACGTCCTGACTTTC.

This clonotype has at least ten counts. V usage is TRBV29-1 and J usage is TRBJ2-3; the match to TRBD2 covers 10 bases. CDR1 and CDR2 (germline): SQVTM, ANQGSEA. This CDR3 is built from 15 residues. After removal of 1 base from V and 6 bases from J, the junction contained 7 bases not matched to a gene. CDR3 protein: CSVEVLAGVRDTQYF. The CDR3 bases are TGCAGCGTTGAAGTCCTAGCGGGAGTTAGGGATACGCAGTATTTT.

This clonotype was observed a handful of times. V gene TRBV28 combines with J gene TRBJ1-6; unclear D gene. The CDR3 spans 15 residues. V lost 4 bases and J 4 bases, leaving 11 bases between the germline ends. Germline CDR1 and CDR2: MDHEN and SYDVKM. The CDR3, as DNA: TGTGCCAGCAGTTCCGGACGGGAATATAATTCACCCCTCCACTTT. The encoded protein is CASSSGREYNSPLHF.

The V call is TRBV20-1, the J call TRBJ2-7; a possible D gene is TRBD2 (7 bases). The V and J ends lost 5 bases and 1 base respectively, with 15 bases between them. Germline values: CDR1 DFQATT, CDR2 SNEGSKA (reference sequence). CDR3 length: 14 amino acids. The CDR3 sequence: CSAPQRGGSYEQYF. The CDR3 DNA reads as TGCAGTGCTCCCCAAAGGGGGGGTTCCTACGAGCAGTACTTC.

This clonotype has a count of ten or more. This chain links TRBV6-1 with TRBJ1-5; D possibly corresponds to TRBD1 (5 bases). Germline V gene data show CDR1 as MNHNS and CDR2 as SASEGT. V dropped 4 bases and J dropped 3 bases, with 28 bases sitting between them. The CDR3 consists of 20 residues. DNA of the CDR3: TGTGCCAGCAGTGTGTGGAAAGGAGGGGCCTCCCTCATAGACAATCAGCCCCAGCATTTT. This encodes CASSVWKGGASLIDNQPQHF.